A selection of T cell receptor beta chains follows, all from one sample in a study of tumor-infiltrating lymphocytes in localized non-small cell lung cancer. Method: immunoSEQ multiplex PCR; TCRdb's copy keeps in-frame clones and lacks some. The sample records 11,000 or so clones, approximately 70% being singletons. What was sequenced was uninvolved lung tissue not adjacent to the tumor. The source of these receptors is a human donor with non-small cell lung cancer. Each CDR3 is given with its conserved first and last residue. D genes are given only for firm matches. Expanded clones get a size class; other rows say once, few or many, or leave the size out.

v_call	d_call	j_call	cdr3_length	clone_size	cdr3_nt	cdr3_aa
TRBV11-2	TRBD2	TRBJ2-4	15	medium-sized	TGTGCCAGCAGCCAAGGTCGGGGGGAGGGAAACATTCAGTACTTC	CASSQGRGEGNIQYF
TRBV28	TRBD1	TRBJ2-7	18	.	TGTGCCAGCAGTTTCCTTTCGGTTCCGGGACAGATATACGACGAGCAGTACTTC	CASSFLSVPGQIYDEQYF
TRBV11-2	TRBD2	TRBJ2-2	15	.	TGTGCCAGCAGCCTCGGACTAGCGGGAGCCGGGGAGCTGTTTTTT	CASSLGLAGAGELFF
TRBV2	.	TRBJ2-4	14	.	TGTGCCAGCAGTGCAGCGTCGCGTCAAAACATTCAGTACTTC	CASSAASRQNIQYF
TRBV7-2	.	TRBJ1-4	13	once	TGTGCCAGCAGTGCAGACCGTAATGAAAAACTGTTTTTT	CASSADRNEKLFF
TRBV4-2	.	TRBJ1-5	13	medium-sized	TGTGCCAGCAGCCAAGGGGTCAGTCAGCCCCAGCATTTT	CASSQGVSQPQHF
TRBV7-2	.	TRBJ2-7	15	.	TGTGCCAGCAGCTTAGCCTCTACAGGTACCTACGAGCAGTACTTC	CASSLASTGTYEQYF
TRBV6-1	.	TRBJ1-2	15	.	TGTGCCAGCAGTGCGGAGATAGGGGGGAACTATGGCTACACCTTC	CASSAEIGGNYGYTF
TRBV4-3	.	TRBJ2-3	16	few	TGCGCCAGCAGCCTCGGTCAGGGCGATGGCACAGATACGCAGTATTTT	CASSLGQGDGTDTQYF
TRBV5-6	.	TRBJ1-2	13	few	TGTGCCAGCATCATTGGGAGGATCGGTGGCTACACCTTC	CASIIGRIGGYTF
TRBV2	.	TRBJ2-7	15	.	TGTGCCAGCAGCCTGGACCTAGGTAGATCCTACGAGCAGTACTTC	CASSLDLGRSYEQYF
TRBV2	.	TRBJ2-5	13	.	TGTGCCACACAGACAGGGAGGTTAGAGACCCAGTACTTC	CATQTGRLETQYF
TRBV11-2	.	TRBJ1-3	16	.	TGTGCCAGCAGCTTAGTTCCTCGGCAGGGTGGAAACACCATATATTTT	CASSLVPRQGGNTIYF